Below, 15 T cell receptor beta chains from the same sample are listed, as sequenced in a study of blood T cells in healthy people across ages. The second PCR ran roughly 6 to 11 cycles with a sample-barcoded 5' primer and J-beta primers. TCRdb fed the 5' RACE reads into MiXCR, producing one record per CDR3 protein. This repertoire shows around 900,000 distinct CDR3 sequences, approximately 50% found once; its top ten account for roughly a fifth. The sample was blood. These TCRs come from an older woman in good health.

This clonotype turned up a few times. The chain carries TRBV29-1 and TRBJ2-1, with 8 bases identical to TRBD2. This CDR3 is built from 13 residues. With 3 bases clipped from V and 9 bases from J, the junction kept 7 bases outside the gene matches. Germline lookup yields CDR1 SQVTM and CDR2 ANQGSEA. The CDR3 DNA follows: TGCAGCGTTGAGGGGACTAGAAGCGGTGAGCAGTTCTTC. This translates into CSVEGTRSGEQFF.

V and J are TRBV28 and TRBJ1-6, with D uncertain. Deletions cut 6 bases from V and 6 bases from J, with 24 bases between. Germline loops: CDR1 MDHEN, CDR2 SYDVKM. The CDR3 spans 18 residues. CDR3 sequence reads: CASSLSRGVGSLNSPLHF. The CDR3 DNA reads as TGTGCCAGCAGCCTATCCCGTGGGGTAGGGAGCCTTAATTCACCCCTCCACTTT.

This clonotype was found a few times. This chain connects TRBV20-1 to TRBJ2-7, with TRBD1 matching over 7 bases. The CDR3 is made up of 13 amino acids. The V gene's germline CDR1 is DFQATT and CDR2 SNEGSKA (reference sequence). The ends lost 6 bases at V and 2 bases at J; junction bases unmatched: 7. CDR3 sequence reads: CSAPGTETYEQYF. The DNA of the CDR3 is TGCAGTGCCCCCGGGACAGAGACCTACGAGCAGTACTTC.

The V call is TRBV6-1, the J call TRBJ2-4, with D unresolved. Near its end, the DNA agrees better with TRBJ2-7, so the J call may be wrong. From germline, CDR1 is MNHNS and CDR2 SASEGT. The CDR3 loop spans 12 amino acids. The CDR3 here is CASKRTTYEQYF. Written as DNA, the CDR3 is TGTGCCAGCAAACGGACGACCTACGAGCAGTACTTC.

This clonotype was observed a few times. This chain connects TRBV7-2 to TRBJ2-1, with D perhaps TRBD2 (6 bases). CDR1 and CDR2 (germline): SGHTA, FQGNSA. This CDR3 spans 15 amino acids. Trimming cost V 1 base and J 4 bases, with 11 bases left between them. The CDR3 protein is CASSLVGGIYNEQFF. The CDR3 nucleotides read TGTGCCAGCAGCTTAGTTGGCGGGATATACAATGAGCAGTTCTTC.

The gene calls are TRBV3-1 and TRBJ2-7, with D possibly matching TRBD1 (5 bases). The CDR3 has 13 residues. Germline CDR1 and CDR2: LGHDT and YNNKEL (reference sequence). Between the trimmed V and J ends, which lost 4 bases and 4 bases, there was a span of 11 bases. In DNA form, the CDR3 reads TGTGCCAGCAGCCCCTTTCAGGGTTACGAGCAGTACTTC. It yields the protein CASSPFQGYEQYF.

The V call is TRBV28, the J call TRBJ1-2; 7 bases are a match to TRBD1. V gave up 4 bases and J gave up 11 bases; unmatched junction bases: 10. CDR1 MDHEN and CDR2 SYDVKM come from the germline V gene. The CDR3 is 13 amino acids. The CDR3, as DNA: TGTGCCAGCAGTTCCGGGACAGAGAAATTGTACACCTTC. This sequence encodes CASSSGTEKLYTF.

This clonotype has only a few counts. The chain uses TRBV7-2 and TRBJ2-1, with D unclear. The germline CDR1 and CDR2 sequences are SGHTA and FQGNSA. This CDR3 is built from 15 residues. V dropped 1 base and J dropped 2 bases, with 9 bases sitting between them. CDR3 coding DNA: TGTGCCAGCAGCTTAGGTTGGGTCGCCTACAATGAGCAGTTCTTC. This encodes CASSLGWVAYNEQFF.

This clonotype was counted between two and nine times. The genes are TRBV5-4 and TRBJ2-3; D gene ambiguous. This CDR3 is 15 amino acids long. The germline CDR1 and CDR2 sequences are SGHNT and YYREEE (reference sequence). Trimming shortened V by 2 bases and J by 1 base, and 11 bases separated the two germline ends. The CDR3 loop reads CASSLRPAGTDTQYF. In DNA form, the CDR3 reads TGTGCCAGCAGCTTACGACCGGCAGGCACAGATACGCAGTATTTT.

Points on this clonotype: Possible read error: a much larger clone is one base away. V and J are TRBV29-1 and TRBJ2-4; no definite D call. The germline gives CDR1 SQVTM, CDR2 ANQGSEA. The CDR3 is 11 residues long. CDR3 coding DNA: TGCAGCGTTGATTTGGGAAACGAGCAGGACTTC. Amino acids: CSVDLGNEQDF.

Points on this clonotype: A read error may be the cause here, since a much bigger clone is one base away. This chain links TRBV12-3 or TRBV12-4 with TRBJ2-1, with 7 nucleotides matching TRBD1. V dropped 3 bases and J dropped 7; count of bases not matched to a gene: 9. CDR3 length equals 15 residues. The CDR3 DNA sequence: TGTGCCAGCAGTTTCCTGACAGGGCCTTGGAATGAGCAGTTCTTC. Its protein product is CASSFLTGPWNEQFF.

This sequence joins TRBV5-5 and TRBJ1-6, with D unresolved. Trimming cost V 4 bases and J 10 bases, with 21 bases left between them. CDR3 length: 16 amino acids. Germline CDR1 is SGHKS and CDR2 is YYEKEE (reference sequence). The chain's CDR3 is CASSQSETLKRSPLHF. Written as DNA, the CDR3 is TGTGCCAGCAGCCAATCGGAAACCCTAAAGAGATCACCCCTCCACTTT. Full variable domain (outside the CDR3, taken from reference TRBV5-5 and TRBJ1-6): DAGVTQSPTHLIKTRGQQVTLRCSPISGHKSVSWYQQVLGQGPQFIFQYYEKEERGRGNFPDRFSARQFPNYSSELNVNALLLGDSALYLCASSQSETLKRSPLHFGNGTRLTVT.

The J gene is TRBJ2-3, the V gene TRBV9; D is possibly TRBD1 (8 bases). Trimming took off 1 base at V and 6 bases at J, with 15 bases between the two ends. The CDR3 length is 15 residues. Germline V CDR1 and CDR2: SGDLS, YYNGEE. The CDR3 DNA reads TGTGCCAGCAGCGTATCTACAGGGGGAGGGGATACGCAGTATTTT. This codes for CASSVSTGGGDTQYF. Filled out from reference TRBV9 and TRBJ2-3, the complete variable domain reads DSGVTQTPKHLITATGQRVTLRCSPRSGDLSVYWYQQSLDQGLQFLIQYYNGEERAKGNILERFSAQQFPDLHSELNLSSLELGDSALYFCASSVSTGGGDTQYFGPGTRLTVL.

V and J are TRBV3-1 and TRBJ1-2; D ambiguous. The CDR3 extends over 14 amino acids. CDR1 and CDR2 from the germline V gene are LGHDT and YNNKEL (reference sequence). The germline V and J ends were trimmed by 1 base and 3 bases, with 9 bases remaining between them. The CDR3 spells CASSQVSHHYGYTF. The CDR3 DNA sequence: TGTGCCAGCAGCCAAGTGTCACACCACTATGGCTACACCTTC.

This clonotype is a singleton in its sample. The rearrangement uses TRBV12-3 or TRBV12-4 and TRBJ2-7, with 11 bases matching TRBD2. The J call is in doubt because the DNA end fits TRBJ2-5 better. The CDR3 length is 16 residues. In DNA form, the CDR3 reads TGTGCCAGCAGCTTCACGGGACTAGCGGTACAAGAGACCCAGTACTTC. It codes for CASSFTGLAVQETQYF.